This T cell receptor beta chain was sequenced in a study of cytomegalovirus exposure and HLA in healthy donors. Looked up from germline, CDR1 is KGHSH and CDR2 is LQKENI. The CDR3 loop spans 17 amino acids. V trimming: 10 bases; J trimming: 4 bases; junction bases outside the gene matches: 17. In the PCR, 60 Vbeta and 13 Jbeta primers were used. Here immunoSEQ multiplex PCR was the method, and the copy in TCRdb shows in-frame clones only, minus some. In the table there are 200,000 to 250,000 clones, less than 85% of which are singletons. The TCR was taken from a man aged 18 to 29 in good health and CMV-seronegative. The chain combines TRBV18 with TRBJ2-2, with 8 bases aligning to TRBD1. The specimen sequenced was PBMCs. The CDR3 DNA is TGTGCCACACCCGGAGGGGAGCAGGGGGCGAGCACCGGGGAGCTGTTTTTT. Translating gives CATPGGEQGASTGELFF.